This T cell receptor (beta chain) derives from a study of cytomegalovirus exposure and HLA in healthy donors (dated by TCRdb to about 2017). Some background on the complete study: An earlier analysis of some 620 of the donors reported 276 Gb of sequence data and 95 million to 120 million unique TCR beta sequences obtained from roughly 170 million T cells. Roughly 310 gigabases of sequencing data and approximately 84 million unique TCR sequences were included in an early release covering about 620 HLA-typed donors. Of the 300 to 500 genotyped donors, 80% to 90% were placed in the genetic ancestry cluster associated with self-reported Caucasian donors. The aim of the study was to test whether cataloging public T cell receptors could identify signatures of past pathogen exposure. The study profiled the T cell repertoires of 500 to 800 subjects by immunosequencing and related them to cytomegalovirus serostatus. Besides the first cohort of some 670 subjects, a separate validation cohort made up of 120 different subjects was used. High-throughput TCR immunosequencing, statistical association of individual TCRs with disease status, and machine learning were combined to predict cytomegalovirus infection status. A later analysis re-examined previously published TCR beta repertoires from 500 to 700 donors and added high-resolution HLA genotyping to investigate patterns of TCR occurrence. Rather than drawing on any new phenotypic data, the later analysis identified candidate immune exposures from TCR beta sequences and the way those sequences occurred across donors. In an earlier analysis of several hundred of the donors, high-throughput TCR beta sequencing was used to judge whether each TCR beta V gene segment behaved as functional or pseudogenic. Donor age, sex, ethnicity and CMV serostatus were compiled alongside the repertoire data. A later genetic analysis used genome-wide SNP genotypes for about 60% of the 666 donors, treating that subset as a discovery cohort. Every repertoire in the discovery cohort had been generated on one and the same sequencing platform. Class I and class II HLA loci were covered by the typing at four-digit resolution. The number of donors typed differed by locus, with about 620-630 for A, B, C, DRB1 and DQB1, roughly 520 for DQA1, under 610 for DPA1, and 472 for DPB1. Because of strong linkage in the cohort, roughly five DR-DQ haplotypes were treated as single units for association and clustering. Across 300 to 400 genotyped donors of the cohort, an average of approximately 240,000 unique TCR beta nucleotide sequences per donor were sequenced, and 15% to 20% of those sequences were non-productive.

The receptor library was made with the immunoSEQ multiplex PCR assay. For the multiplex PCR, a mixture combining 60 forward primers for TCR Vbeta segments and 13 reverse primers for TCR Jbeta segments was used. A multiplex PCR assay on genomic DNA amplified the CDR3 region of rearranged TCR beta genes. The Illumina HiSeq System was used to sequence the amplified TCR beta libraries as 87-base-pair reads. Turning to the authors' computational methods: A later analysis tallied 75 million to 85 million unique TCR beta chains across the 600 to 700 repertoires, and approximately 12 million of those chains were shared by two or more donors. Raw reads were error-corrected and collapsed into unique sequences with a nearest-neighbor algorithm that merged closely related sequences to remove PCR and sequencing errors. CDR3 sequences were aligned to IMGT reference sequences to assign V, D and J gene segments. Each retained sequence needed at least a six-nucleotide match to both a V gene segment and a J gene segment. Rearrangements were classified as productive when the CDR3 lacked stop codons and remained in frame with V and J, and all other rearrangements were classified as non-productive. Following IMGT convention, CDR3 was defined as the stretch from the second conserved V-encoded cysteine to the conserved J-encoded phenylalanine. In an earlier analysis of around 600 of the donors, sequences lacking an unambiguous match to a single V gene segment were excluded. An earlier analysis of some 500 of the donors classified V segments as functional when productive rearrangements were above 56.7% and as segregating when the standard deviation between donors was above 5%. A statistical classification framework was built for diagnosing cytomegalovirus status from the catalog of TCR beta chain sequences. V and J gene assignment, in a later analysis, came from comparing TCR nucleotide sequences with IMGT/GENE-DB human TR gene sequences. In a later analysis, CDR3 sequences and most-parsimonious VDJ recombination scenarios were assigned using the TCRdist pipeline. In a later analysis, each TCR beta chain was defined by its CDR3 amino acid sequence together with its V-gene family, and reads without a unique V-gene family were excluded. As a way to deal with suspected cross-contamination and a sequencing artifact, a later analysis dropped roughly 600 nucleotide sequences that were highly shared and had low generation probability. For each public chain, a later analysis derived a clonal expansion index from normalized ranks of inferred template counts within each repertoire. Generation probabilities in a later analysis came from a VDJ recombination model fitted to out-of-frame rearrangements, and those results were checked against IGoR. In a later analysis, hypergeometric tests were used to score TCR-TCR, TCR-HLA and TCR-CMV co-occurrence, with a repertoire-size bias correction applied to TCR pairs. In a later analysis, false discovery rates were estimated by permuting HLA or CMV assignments 20 times. A later analysis grouped co-occurring TCRs with DBSCAN, adding TCRdist sequence similarity when clustering within HLA-allele-positive subsets. Repertoires with fewer than 30,000 or more than 120,000 public chains, plus five repertoires with anomalous nucleotide sharing, were excluded from co-occurrence clustering. TCRdb mirrors the immuneACCESS table, restricted to in-frame sequences. Some clones are absent from its copies; in checked studies, under half trace to an unresolved V gene, and the reason for the others is unknown. Clonal size and the V and J genes are those of that table, whereas D and trimming came from the DNA. For this sample the table gives about 25,000 clones, of which 79% were detected only once. The ten biggest clones cover approximately 5% of the sample.

Via the germline V gene, CDR1 is SGDLS and CDR2 YYNGEE. Unmatched junction bases come to 10, with V trimmed by 1 base and J by 5 bases. The CDR3 numbers 19 residues from cysteine through phenylalanine. Of all the DNA, just the CDR3 is kept, 57 bases in frame from base 1. Study-level results and caveats: The presence/absence analyses assumed that sequencing depth was roughly uniform across donors, and that assumption may not be true. Some IMGT-functional V segments, including TRBV6-2 and TRBV6-3, could not be told apart with the 87-base-pair reads, so those segments were excluded. A later analysis reported that several top co-occurrence clusters appeared linked to parvovirus B19, influenza, CMV and Epstein-Barr virus. Strong co-occurrence of HLA alleles, especially DR and DQ, made assigning TCR associations to individual alleles difficult. In both the original and validation cohorts, the classifier was reported to diagnose cytomegalovirus status with high specificity and sensitivity. At a false discovery rate of 0.05, a later analysis linked around 17,000 TCR beta sequences to specific HLA alleles. The study listed approximately 160 TCR beta chains as associated with cytomegalovirus. CMV serostatus was the only immune exposure information available for the cohort. Broadly in line with IMGT annotations, most TCR beta V segments showed up in productive rearrangements about 87% or about 30% of the time in an earlier analysis of under 700 of the donors. A further reported finding was that TCR beta sequences accurately predicted the HLA-A and HLA-B alleles for most subjects in the first cohort. According to a later analysis, most CMV-associated TCR beta chains appeared to be HLA-restricted, and the HLA associations seemed to be driven largely by CMV exposure. Correlated functional status among segregating V segments might be attributable to linkage disequilibrium, but an unknown experimental factor could not be ruled out. A later analysis found that HLA-associated TCR beta chains were more clonally expanded and had lower generation probabilities than equally common non-associated chains. In a later analysis, TCR association rates were found to vary across HLA loci, with the most associated TCRs seen for DRB1 alleles and the fewest for HLA-C alleles. A few of the identified cytomegalovirus-associated TCR beta chains were confirmed in vitro to be specific for cytomegalovirus antigens. About 17 rarely observed V segments, including chromosome 9 orphons, were excluded from the earlier analysis of approximately 500 of the donors because counts were too low. Most TCR sequences were observed very rarely across donors, whereas some public TCRs were present in many individuals. An association between a missense DCLRE1C variant and V-gene and J-gene trimming of TCR beta chains was found in a later genetic analysis and replicated in an independent cohort. This cohort had only TCR beta chains sequenced, and the lack of alpha or paired-chain data limited which features could be detected. According to a later genetic analysis, donors in an Asian-associated ancestry cluster had fewer N-insertions in productive TCRs than the approximately 690-donor mean. A cluster of highly shared sequence variants was judged likely to represent a technical artifact of the sequencing pipeline. The authors suggested that the approach could potentially be extended to other disease states and immunological phenotypes. Because HLA typing was unavailable for some donors at each locus, only the typed subset was used in association tests.

Notes on this clone: Its binding antigen is unknown. Nothing much larger sits one base from this clone, and base qualities are not available.

In total, 630 or so healthy bone marrow donors made up the cohort. Cohort members were all nominally healthy when sampled, although unrecorded immune exposures were likely present. The donor was CMV seronegative and was included in the group of hundreds of seronegative cohort members. Each donor provided a peripheral blood sample, and peripheral blood mononuclear cells were used for TCR beta sequencing. Genomic DNA extraction from the blood cell samples was performed with the Qiagen DNeasy Blood Extraction Kit. The chain links TRBV9 with TRBJ2-2, and TRBD2 matches 14 of the central bases. The sample comprised PBMCs. The clonotype was recovered from a male donor in good health and CMV-seronegative. The DNA reads as follows: TGTGCCAGCAGCGTAAATCGACTAGCGGGGGGGCGTGAGACCGGGGAGCTGTTTTTT. This translates into CASSVNRLAGGRETGELFF.